Listed below are T cell receptor beta chains from one sample, sequenced in a study of blood T cell repertoires in COVID-19. The protocol was immunoSEQ multiplex PCR, while the TCRdb copy is restricted to in-frame clones and leaves out a portion. Found here are approximately 390,000 clones, around 87% of them singletons; the top ten hold around 9.3%. What was sequenced was PBMCs or T cells enriched from blood (not recorded which). The receptors here all came from a woman between 45 and 60 years old who had recovered from COVID-19. The CDR3 runs from the conserved cysteine through the conserved F or W. D genes are given only for firm matches. Clone size appears in some rows only: once, few, many, or a class for an expanded clone.

>few|TRBJ1-2|TRBV7-2|NA
TGTGCCAGCAGCACAGGAGGGCGTCTCTATGGCTACACCTTC
CASSTGGRLYGYTF
>NA|TRBJ2-7|TRBV5-1|NA
TGCGCCAGCAGCTATTTGCCGGGGGAGCAGTACTTC
CASSYLPGEQYF
>NA|TRBJ2-3|TRBV19|TRBD2
TGTGCCAGTAGTATTGGAGCGGGGGCCCTCACAGATACGCAGTATTTT
CASSIGAGALTDTQYF
>NA|TRBJ2-7|TRBV3-1/TRBV3-2|NA
TGTGCCAGCAGCCAAAACGTACAGGGTACGAGGCAGTACTTC
CASSQNVQGTRQYF
>NA|TRBJ2-3|TRBV10-3|TRBD2
TGTGCCATCAGCTACGCCGGACTAGCGGGGGCCTCAGGGGATACGCAGTATTTT
CAISYAGLAGASGDTQYF
>NA|TRBJ2-3|TRBV28|TRBD2
TGTGCCAGCAGCCCTAGACTAGCGGGACTTTCAGATACGCAGTATTTT
CASSPRLAGLSDTQYF
>NA|TRBJ1-5|TRBV2|NA
TGTGCCAGCAGCAGGGGCCTGAACAGCAATCAGCCCCAGCATTTT
CASSRGLNSNQPQHF
>once|TRBJ1-2|TRBV7-9|NA
TGTGCCAGCAGCACACTGGGGGCCGACTATGGCTACACCTTC
CASSTLGADYGYTF
>NA|TRBJ1-3|TRBV6-5|NA
TGTGCCAGCACTGCTGGAAACACCATATATTTT
CASTAGNTIYF
>NA|TRBJ2-1|TRBV7-8|NA
TGTGCCAGCAGCCGGAGGTTTGAGCGGGCGTCCTACAATGAGCAGTTCTTC
CASSRRFERASYNEQFF
>NA|TRBJ1-1|TRBV3-1/TRBV3-2|NA
TGTGCCAGCAGCTGGGGAGGCAACACTGAAGCTTTCTTT
CASSWGGNTEAFF
>NA|TRBJ2-3|TRBV2|NA
TGTGCCAGCAAGATCGAGGGTACGCAGTATTTT
CASKIEGTQYF
>NA|TRBJ2-7|TRBV20-1|TRBD2
TGCAGTGCTAGTTCTTGGCTAGCGGCCGCCGAGCAGTACTTC
CSASSWLAAAEQYF
>NA|TRBJ1-6|TRBV30|NA
TGTGCCTGGAGTGTGGGGGCGGGCAATTCACCCCTCCACTTT
CAWSVGAGNSPLHF
>NA|TRBJ1-2|TRBV5-5|TRBD1
TGTGCCAGCAGCTCGTCCGGGACAGGGGAAGCTGGCTACACCTTC
CASSSSGTGEAGYTF
>NA|TRBJ1-2|TRBV10-3|NA
TGTGCCATCAGTGAGGGGCAGAACTATGGCTACACCTTC
CAISEGQNYGYTF
>NA|TRBJ1-6|TRBV28|NA
TGTGCCAGCAGTTACCCGGGGACACCTAATTCACCCCTCCACTTT
CASSYPGTPNSPLHF
>NA|TRBJ2-3|TRBV19|TRBD2
TGTGCCAGTAGTATAAAGTTAGCGGGGGTCACAGATACGCAGTATTTT
CASSIKLAGVTDTQYF
>NA|TRBJ1-2|TRBV9|TRBD1
TGTGCCAGCAGCGTGGGACAGGGAGGCGGCTACACCTTC
CASSVGQGGGYTF
>once|TRBJ1-3|TRBV5-1|NA
TGCGCCAGCAGCCGCGCTGCGGGGGCGCCTGGAAACACCATATATTTT
CASSRAAGAPGNTIYF
>NA|TRBJ2-1|TRBV4-3|TRBD2
TGCGCCAGCAGCCAGCGGGAGAGCTCCTACAATGAGCAGTTCTTC
CASSQRESSYNEQFF
>NA|TRBJ1-5|TRBV28|NA
TGTGCCAGTCGCCCCCCCGAAGGGGGAGATTATCAGCCCCAGCATTTT
CASRPPEGGDYQPQHF
>NA|TRBJ2-1|TRBV7-2|TRBD2
TGTGCCAGCAGCCTGAGGACTAGCGGGGGCGGCAATGAGCAGTTCTTC
CASSLRTSGGGNEQFF
>NA|TRBJ1-1|TRBV25-1|NA
TGTGCCAGCAGCATGAACACTGAAGCTTTCTTT
CASSMNTEAFF
>once|TRBJ1-4|TRBV5-5|NA
TGTGCCAGCAGCTTGGAGGGACAACGTAATGAAAAACTGTTTTTT
CASSLEGQRNEKLFF
>NA|TRBJ2-1|TRBV7-9|TRBD1
TGTGCCAGCAGCAACCGGGACAGGACCTATGAGCAGTTCTTC
CASSNRDRTYEQFF
>NA|TRBJ1-1|TRBV13|NA
TGTGCCAGCAACCGAGGGAGCACTGAAGCTTTCTTT
CASNRGSTEAFF
>NA|TRBJ1-5|TRBV2|NA
TGTGCCAGCAGTGTACAGGGCAGCTTCAATCAGCCCCAGCATTTT
CASSVQGSFNQPQHF
>NA|TRBJ2-3|TRBV9|NA
TGTGCCAGCAGCGTATCCGGGACAAAACGCACAGATACGCAGTATTTT
CASSVSGTKRTDTQYF
>NA|TRBJ1-2|TRBV20-1|NA
TGCAGTGCTAGTGTTCGGGGGAACTATGGCTACACCTTC
CSASVRGNYGYTF
>NA|TRBJ2-3|TRBV5-4|TRBD1
TGTGCCAGCAGCGCGCCCGGGACAGGGGGCACAGATACGCAGTATTTT
CASSAPGTGGTDTQYF
>NA|TRBJ2-2|TRBV7-9|TRBD2
TGTGCCAGCAGCTTCGCTAGCGGGGGGAACACCGGGGAGCTGTTTTTT
CASSFASGGNTGELFF
>NA|TRBJ1-2|TRBV2|TRBD1
TGTGCCAGCACTCCGGGACAGGCCTATGGCTACACCTTC
CASTPGQAYGYTF
>NA|TRBJ1-3|TRBV10-3|TRBD1
TGTGCCATTGAGGACAGGGGGTTATCTGGAAACACCATATATTTT
CAIEDRGLSGNTIYF
>NA|TRBJ1-4|TRBV3-1/TRBV3-2|NA
TGTGCCAGCAGCCAAGTCGGAGCAAATAATGAAAAACTGTTTTTT
CASSQVGANNEKLFF